This T cell receptor beta chain was sequenced in a study of blood T cell repertoires in COVID-19. In the source study's methods: Nucleated cell counts were estimated from reference gene primer amplification. The method was immunoSEQ multiplex PCR; TCRdb's version includes in-frame clones alone and lacks a portion of them. The V and J calls and the clone size are those of that table, but D and trimming were determined from the DNA. The repertoire has around 58,000 clones, approximately 78% of them found once; the top ten carry less than 4.5%. This TCR derives from a middle-aged woman with acute COVID-19. The material sequenced was PBMCs or T cells enriched from blood (not recorded which).

CDR3 DNA: TGTGCCAGTAGTATCCGGGGTCCGCCGGGGAACTATGGCTACACCTTC. Residues: CASSIRGPPGNYGYTF. The V and J genes are TRBV19 and TRBJ1-2; D is unclear. Germline loops: CDR1 LNHDA, CDR2 SQIVND (reference sequence). Trimming took 3 bases from V and 2 from J, leaving 16 bases between them. This CDR3 comprises 16 residues. The full variable domain, in which reference TRBV19 and TRBJ1-2 provide the parts outside the CDR3, is DGGITQSPKYLFRKEGQNVTLSCEQNLNHDAMYWYRQDPGQGLRLIYYSQIVNDFQKGDIAEGYSVSREKKESFPLTVTSAQKNPTAFYLCASSIRGPPGNYGYTFGSGTRLTVV.